This TCR beta chain originates from a study of technical replicates of blood from a few donors. The assay was immunoSEQ multiplex PCR, and TCRdb's table has in-frame clones only and misses some. The sample lists 65,000 to 80,000 clones; over 95% were seen once. The CDR3 spans 13 residues. Germline CDR1 reads GTSNPN; CDR2 reads SVGIG (reference sequence). V lost 0 bases to trimming and J lost 4 bases, with 7 bases between them. The chain links TRBV30 to TRBJ2-1; D remains unclear. The sequenced sample was T cells isolated from PBMCs. The sequence derives from a human donor in good health. CDR3 DNA sequence: TGTGCCTGGAGTGTTTTTTCTTACAATGAGCAGTTCTTC. It codes for CAWSVFSYNEQFF.